What follows are 16 T cell receptor beta chains derived from one specimen sequenced in a study of T cell responses to AZD1222 COVID-19 vaccine. TCRdb's table, derived via immunoSEQ multiplex PCR, lists solely in-frame clones and lacks some. The table includes over 110,000 clones, about 91% detected once. Source: peripheral blood, taken on day 0 of AZD1222 vaccination. These receptors originate from an adult in good health.

This chain connects TRBV19 to TRBJ1-1; D not certain. The CDR3 runs to 16 residues. CDR1 is LNHDA and CDR2 is SQIVND in the germline V gene (reference sequence). V was clipped by 3 bases and J by 1 base, with 15 bases between them. The CDR3 coding sequence is TGTGCCAGTAGTATGCTGATAGTGGGGTGGAACACTGAAGCTTTCTTT. Encoded protein: CASSMLIVGWNTEAFF.

This clone showed up just once. The CDR3 DNA follows: TGCGCCAGCAGCCTGGGACTTCGGGAAGGGCAGTACTTC. Its protein is CASSLGLREGQYF. V and J are TRBV5-1 and TRBJ2-7, with D perhaps matching TRBD2 (6 bases). V was clipped by 4 bases and J by 9 bases, with 17 bases between them. The germline CDR1 and CDR2 sequences are SGHRS and YFSETQ. The CDR3 totals 13 residues.

The J gene is TRBJ2-7, the V gene TRBV19; D may be TRBD1 (6 bases). The V and J ends lost 2 bases and 5 bases respectively, with 13 bases between them. The CDR3 is 14 residues long. The germline V gene has CDR1 LNHDA and CDR2 SQIVND (reference sequence). Here the CDR3 reads CASSISLAGDEQYF. As DNA, the CDR3 is TGTGCCAGTAGTATATCTCTAGCAGGGGACGAGCAGTACTTC.

Of note for this clone: Other DNA sequences in this sample translate to the same CDR3. The chain joins TRBV4-3 to TRBJ2-1; unclear D gene. Germline CDR1 and CDR2: LGHNA and YSLEER. The V end lost 5 bases, the J end lost 8 bases, and 7 bases lay between the germline ends. This CDR3 comprises 11 residues. CDR3 in DNA: TGCGCCAGCAGCTTAGGAGATGAGCAGTTCTTC. Translation gives CASSLGDEQFF.

The chain joins TRBV5-5 to TRBJ1-2; 8 bases are a match to TRBD1. The CDR3 length is 15 residues. Germline V gene data show CDR1 as SGHKS and CDR2 as YYEKEE (reference sequence). The J segment lost 4 bases and the V segment lost 0 bases, leaving 5 bases of the junction unmatched. The CDR3 sequence is CASSLGRGPFYGYTF. The DNA of the CDR3 is TGTGCCAGCAGCTTGGGCAGGGGGCCTTTCTATGGCTACACCTTC.

The chain couples TRBV9 to TRBJ1-1, with D tentatively TRBD1 (5 bases). This CDR3 is 15 amino acids long. V dropped 4 bases and J dropped 5 bases, with 18 bases sitting between them. Per germline, CDR1 SGDLS and CDR2 YYNGEE. DNA for the CDR3: TGTGCCAGCAGCCCCCCACGGGGGGAAGGGACTGAAGCTTTCTTT. Protein sequence: CASSPPRGEGTEAFF. Combining the CDR3 with reference TRBV9 and TRBJ1-1 gives the whole variable domain DSGVTQTPKHLITATGQRVTLRCSPRSGDLSVYWYQQSLDQGLQFLIQYYNGEERAKGNILERFSAQQFPDLHSELNLSSLELGDSALYFCASSPPRGEGTEAFFGQGTRLTVV.

V and J are TRBV19 and TRBJ1-2; D not resolved. The CDR3 is 18 residues long. Germline V gene sequence: CDR1 LNHDA, CDR2 SQIVND (reference sequence). Trimming took 7 bases from V and 1 from J, leaving 25 bases between them. In DNA form, the CDR3 reads TGTGCCAGTACCCTTCATGCGCTCTCAAGAGGGATTAACTATGGCTACACCTTC. Protein product: CASTLHALSRGINYGYTF.

As concerns this clone: Additional DNA sequences in this sample encode the identical CDR3. The V gene is TRBV6-2 or TRBV6-3, the J gene TRBJ1-2; D unresolved. This CDR3 has 16 amino acids. V was trimmed by 0 bases and J by 0 bases, leaving 11 bases between them. Germline V gives CDR1 MNHEY, CDR2 SVGEGT. The CDR3 here is CASSYSGGQANYGYTF. Written as DNA, the CDR3 is TGTGCCAGCAGTTACTCGGGAGGGCAAGCTAACTATGGCTACACCTTC.

This clone has only one observation. The V and J genes are TRBV5-4 and TRBJ2-1, with D perhaps TRBD2 (6 bases). Germline V CDR1 and CDR2: SGHNT, YYREEE (reference sequence). The CDR3 runs to 15 residues. Trimming cost V 6 bases and J 5 bases, with 18 bases left between them. In DNA, the CDR3 is TGTGCCAGCAAGACAACCGGGGGAGGCGACAATGAGCAGTTCTTC. This translates into CASKTTGGGDNEQFF.

This chain uses TRBV12-5 with TRBJ2-3; D is unresolved. This CDR3 is built from 11 residues. CDR1 and CDR2 (germline): LGHNT, FRNRAP. Trimming took 6 bases from V and 6 from J, leaving 7 bases between them. CDR3 bases: TGTGCTAGTGGATCGGGCGATACGCAGTATTTT. Amino acids: CASGSGDTQYF.

V usage is TRBV5-5 and J usage is TRBJ2-7; no firm D call. V lost 7 bases and J 4 bases, leaving 21 bases between the germline ends. Germline V gene data show CDR1 as SGHKS and CDR2 as YYEKEE (reference sequence). The CDR3 is made up of 15 amino acids. CDR3 sequence reads: CASGQGSTSPYEQYF. The CDR3 bases are TGTGCCAGCGGCCAAGGTAGCACAAGCCCTTACGAGCAGTACTTC.

In its sample, this clone was seen once. The V and J genes are TRBV7-3 and TRBJ2-5, with D uncertain. Germline assignment: CDR1 SGHTA and CDR2 FQGTGA. V was pared by 6 bases and J by 6 bases, with 8 bases between. The CDR3 consists of 11 residues. This CDR3 is CASRKVKTQYF. The CDR3 DNA sequence: TGTGCCAGCAGGAAGGTAAAGACCCAGTACTTC.

The chain combines TRBV6-2 or TRBV6-3 with TRBJ2-6; D is ambiguous. Looked up from germline, CDR1 is MNHEY and CDR2 is SVGEGT. This CDR3 spans 15 amino acids. Trimming cost V 0 bases and J 0 bases, with 3 bases left between them. The CDR3 DNA reads TGTGCCAGCAGTTACTCGTCCTCTGGGGCCAACGTCCTGACTTTC. Protein: CASSYSSSGANVLTF.

The CDR3 bases are TGCGCCAGCAGCTTGGACAGGGAGGCCTCCGAGCAGTACTTC. This encodes CASSLDREASEQYF. The chain employs TRBV5-1 and TRBJ2-7; D tentatively fits TRBD1 or TRBD2 (6 bases each). The V gene lost 0 bases and the J gene lost 6 bases, with 13 bases spanning the gap. The germline V gene has CDR1 SGHRS and CDR2 YFSETQ. The CDR3 spans 14 residues.

The V call is TRBV18, the J call TRBJ2-3, with TRBD2 identical over 9 bases. Germline V gene data show CDR1 as KGHSH and CDR2 as LQKENI. The CDR3 sequence is 16 residues long. Trimming cost V 3 bases and J 3 bases; bases outside gene matches: 7. Here the CDR3 reads CASSPLAAGGTDTQYF. CDR3 in DNA: TGTGCCAGCTCACCTCTCGCAGCGGGGGGAACAGATACGCAGTATTTT.

This sequence joins TRBV5-8 and TRBJ1-1; a weak D match, TRBD1 (6 bases). The CDR3 runs to 14 residues. Per the germline V gene, CDR1 is SGHTS and CDR2 is YDEGEE. With 1 base removed from V and 4 bases from J, the gap between germline ends came to 11 bases. This CDR3 is CASSLLQGSTEAFF. CDR3 in DNA: TGTGCCAGCAGCTTGCTACAGGGAAGCACTGAAGCTTTCTTT. Full variable domain (rest looked up from reference TRBV5-8 and TRBJ1-1): EAGVTQSPTHLIKTRGQQATLRCSPISGHTSVYWYQQALGLGLQFLLWYDEGEERNRGNFPPRFSGRQFPNYSSELNVNALELEDSALYLCASSLLQGSTEAFFGQGTRLTVV.